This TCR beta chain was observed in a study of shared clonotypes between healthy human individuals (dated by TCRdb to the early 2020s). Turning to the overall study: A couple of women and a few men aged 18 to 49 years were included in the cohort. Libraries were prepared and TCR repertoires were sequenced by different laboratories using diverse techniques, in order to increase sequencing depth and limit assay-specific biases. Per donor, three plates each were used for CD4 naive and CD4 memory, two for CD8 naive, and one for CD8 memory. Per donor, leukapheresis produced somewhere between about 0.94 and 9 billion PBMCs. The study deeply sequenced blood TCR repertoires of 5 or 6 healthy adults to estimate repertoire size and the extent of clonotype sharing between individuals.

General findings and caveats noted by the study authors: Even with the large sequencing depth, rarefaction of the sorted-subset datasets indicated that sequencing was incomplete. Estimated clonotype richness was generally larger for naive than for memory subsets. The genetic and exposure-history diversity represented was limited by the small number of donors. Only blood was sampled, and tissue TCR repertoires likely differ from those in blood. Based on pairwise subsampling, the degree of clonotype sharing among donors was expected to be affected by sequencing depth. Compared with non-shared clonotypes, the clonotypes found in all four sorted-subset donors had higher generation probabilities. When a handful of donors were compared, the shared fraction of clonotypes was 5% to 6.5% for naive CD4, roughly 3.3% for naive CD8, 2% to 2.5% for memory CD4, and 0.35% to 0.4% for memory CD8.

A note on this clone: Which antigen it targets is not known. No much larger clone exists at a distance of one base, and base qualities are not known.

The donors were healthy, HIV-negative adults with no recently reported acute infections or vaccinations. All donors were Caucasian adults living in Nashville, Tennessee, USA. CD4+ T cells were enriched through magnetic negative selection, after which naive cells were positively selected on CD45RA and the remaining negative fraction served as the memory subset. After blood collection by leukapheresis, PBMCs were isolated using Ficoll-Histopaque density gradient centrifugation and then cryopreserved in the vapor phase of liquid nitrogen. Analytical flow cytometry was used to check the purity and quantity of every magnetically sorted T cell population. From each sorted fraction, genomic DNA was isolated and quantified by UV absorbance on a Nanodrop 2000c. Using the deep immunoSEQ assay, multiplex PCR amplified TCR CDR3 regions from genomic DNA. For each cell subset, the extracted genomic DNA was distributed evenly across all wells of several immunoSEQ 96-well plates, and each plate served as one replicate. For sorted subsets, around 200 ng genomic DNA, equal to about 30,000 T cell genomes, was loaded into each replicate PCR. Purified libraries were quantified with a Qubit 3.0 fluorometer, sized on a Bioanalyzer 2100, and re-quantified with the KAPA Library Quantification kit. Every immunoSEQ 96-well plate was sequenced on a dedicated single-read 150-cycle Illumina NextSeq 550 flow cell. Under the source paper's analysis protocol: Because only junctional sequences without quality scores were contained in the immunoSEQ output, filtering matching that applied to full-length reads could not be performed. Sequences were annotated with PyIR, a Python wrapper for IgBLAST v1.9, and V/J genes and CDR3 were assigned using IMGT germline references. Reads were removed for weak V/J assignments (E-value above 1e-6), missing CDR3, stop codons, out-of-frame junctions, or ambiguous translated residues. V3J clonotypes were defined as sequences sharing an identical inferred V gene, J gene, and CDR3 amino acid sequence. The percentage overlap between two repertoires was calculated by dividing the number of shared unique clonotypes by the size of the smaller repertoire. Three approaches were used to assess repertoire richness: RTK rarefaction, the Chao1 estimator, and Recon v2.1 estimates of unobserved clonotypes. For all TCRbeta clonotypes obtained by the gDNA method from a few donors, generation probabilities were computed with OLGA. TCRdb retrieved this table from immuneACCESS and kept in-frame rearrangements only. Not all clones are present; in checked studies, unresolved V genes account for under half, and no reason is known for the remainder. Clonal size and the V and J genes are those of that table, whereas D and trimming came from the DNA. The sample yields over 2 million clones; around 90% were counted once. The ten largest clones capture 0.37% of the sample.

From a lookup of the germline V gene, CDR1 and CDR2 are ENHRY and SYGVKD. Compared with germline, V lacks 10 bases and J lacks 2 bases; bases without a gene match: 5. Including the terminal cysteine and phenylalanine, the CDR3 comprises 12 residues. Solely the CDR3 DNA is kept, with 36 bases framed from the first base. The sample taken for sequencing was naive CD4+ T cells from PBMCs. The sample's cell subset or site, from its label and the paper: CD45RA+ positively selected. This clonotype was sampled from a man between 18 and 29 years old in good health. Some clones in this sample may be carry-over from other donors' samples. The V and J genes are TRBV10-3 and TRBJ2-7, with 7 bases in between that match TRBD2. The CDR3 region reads CATREETYEQYF. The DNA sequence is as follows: TGTGCCACCCGGGAGGAAACCTACGAGCAGTACTTC.